These T cell receptor beta chains were read from a single sample in a study of identical twins. TCRdb recomputed calls from the 5' RACE reads with MiXCR, one row per CDR3 protein. The table lists fewer than 550,000 distinct CDR3 sequences, about 16% of them singletons. The sample was also linked to a second study, of yellow fever vaccine responses in identical twins.

The material sequenced was CD4+ T cells sorted from blood. These TCRs come from a woman between 18 and 29 years old in good health. Both conserved end residues are part of each CDR3. Fields, in order: V gene, CDR3 length, D gene, clone size, J gene, CDR3 DNA, CDR3 protein. D genes are given only for firm matches. Some rows have no size entry. The others give once, few or many, or a class for an expanded clone.

TRBV11-2	15	NA	few	TRBJ2-3	TGTGCCAGCAGCTTAGGACCGATTAGGGCAGATACGCAGTATTTT	CASSLGPIRADTQYF
TRBV12-3/TRBV12-4	12	NA	many	TRBJ2-5	TGTGCCAGCAGGAACCACCAAGAGACCCAGTACTTC	CASRNHQETQYF
TRBV5-1	13	NA	NA	TRBJ1-1	TGCGCCAGCAGCAACTCAGGGTTGGGTGAAGCTTTCTTT	CASSNSGLGEAFF
TRBV5-1	14	NA	many	TRBJ2-5	TGTGCCAGCAGTTTTAGTGGCGGGCAAGAGACCCAGTACTTC	CASSFSGGQETQYF
TRBV7-2	14	NA	few	TRBJ1-5	TGTGCCAGCAGCTCCACAGGGACGGCGGAGCCCCAGCATTTT	CASSSTGTAEPQHF
TRBV4-1	15	NA	few	TRBJ2-5	TGCGCCAGCAGCCAAGAAATGGGCCCCGGTTTGGGCCAGTACTTC	CASSQEMGPGLGQYF
TRBV12-3/TRBV12-4	14	TRBD1	NA	TRBJ1-1	TGTGCCAGCAGTACGACAGGGGGGAGCACTGAAGCTTTCTTT	CASSTTGGSTEAFF
TRBV12-3/TRBV12-4	15	NA	few	TRBJ2-1	TGTGCCAGCAGTTTAGAGGGTAGACCCTACAATGAGCAGTTCTTC	CASSLEGRPYNEQFF
TRBV6-5	17	TRBD2	NA	TRBJ2-7	TGTGCCAGCAGTTACTCTTCCCCTGGCGGGAGTTTCTACGAGCAGTACTTC	CASSYSSPGGSFYEQYF
TRBV3-1	15	TRBD1	NA	TRBJ1-1	TGTGCCAGCAGCCAAGGGGACAGGGTTCACACTGAAGCTTTCTTT	CASSQGDRVHTEAFF
TRBV24-1	14	NA	NA	TRBJ2-7	TGTGCCACCAGTGATCCAGGGAGCTCCTACGAGCAGTACTTC	CATSDPGSSYEQYF
TRBV4-2	14	NA	NA	TRBJ2-7	TGTGCCAGCAGCCAAGTCGGGCTAGCTGACGAGCAGTACTTC	CASSQVGLADEQYF
TRBV12-3/TRBV12-4	13	NA	NA	TRBJ2-2	TGTGCCAGCAGGCTACACAGGACCGGGGAGCTGTTTTTT	CASRLHRTGELFF
TRBV5-6	14	TRBD1	NA	TRBJ2-5	TGTGCCAGCAGCCCCGAGGGGACAGTAGAGACCCAGTACTTC	CASSPEGTVETQYF
TRBV28	15	TRBD2	NA	TRBJ2-1	TGTGCCAGCAGTGACGGACTAGCGCTCCGCAATGAGCAGTTCTTC	CASSDGLALRNEQFF
TRBV6-5	15	TRBD2	few	TRBJ2-5	TGTGCCAGCAGTTTCGCTAGCGGGGCCCAAGAGACCCAGTACTTC	CASSFASGAQETQYF
TRBV29-1	13	TRBD1	few	TRBJ2-7	TGCAGCGTTCCCGGGACAGGACCCTACGAGCAGTACTTC	CSVPGTGPYEQYF
TRBV25-1	15	NA	NA	TRBJ2-1	TGTGCCAGCAGTGAACACGACCGAACCTACAATGAGCAGTTCTTC	CASSEHDRTYNEQFF
TRBV10-3	16	NA	NA	TRBJ2-7	TGTGCCATCAGTGAGTCCCCCGGCGGGACGGGGTACGAGCAGTACTTC	CAISESPGGTGYEQYF
TRBV20-1	13	NA	NA	TRBJ2-7	TGCAGTGCTAGTGTGAGCCTGGAGTCCGAGCAGTACTTC	CSASVSLESEQYF
TRBV29-1	13	TRBD1	NA	TRBJ2-1	TGCAGCGTTGAGGGACAGGCGGCGAATGAGCAGTTCTTC	CSVEGQAANEQFF
TRBV12-3/TRBV12-4	14	NA	many	TRBJ1-1	TGTGCCAGCAGTCCCCAGGCCGGGAACACTGAAGCTTTCTTT	CASSPQAGNTEAFF
TRBV7-2	15	NA	NA	TRBJ2-2	TGTGCCAGCAGCTTAAATCGAGGTCGGACCGGGGAGCTGTTTTTT	CASSLNRGRTGELFF
TRBV24-1	16	TRBD1	NA	TRBJ2-1	TGTGCCACCAGTGATCCGGGGACAGGGGGGAACAATGAGCAGTTCTTC	CATSDPGTGGNNEQFF
TRBV6-1	17	NA	NA	TRBJ2-5	TGTGCCAGCAGTGTCGGGGTCCGGCGCCTACAGGGAGAGACCCAGTACTTC	CASSVGVRRLQGETQYF
TRBV11-2	20	TRBD2	NA	TRBJ2-7	TGTGCCAGCAGCTTAGACTCGGGACTAGCGGGAGGGCCTTCACCCTACGAGCAGTACTTC	CASSLDSGLAGGPSPYEQYF
TRBV5-1	11	NA	many	TRBJ2-5	TGCGCCAGCAGCGGTAAAGAGACCCAGTACTTC	CASSGKETQYF
TRBV20-1	12	TRBD2	many	TRBJ2-1	TGCAGTGGAAACGGGGGGATCAATGAGCAGTTCTTC	CSGNGGINEQFF
TRBV7-2	13	NA	NA	TRBJ1-1	TGTGCCAGCAGAGTACAGGGCGGCACTGAAGCTTTCTTT	CASRVQGGTEAFF
TRBV20-1	15	TRBD2	few	TRBJ2-1	TGCAGTGCAAGCGGAGCGGGGAACTCCTACAATGAGCAGTTCTTC	CSASGAGNSYNEQFF
TRBV4-1	19	NA	NA	TRBJ2-7	TGCGCCAGCAGCCAAGATCTTTTTGGGGGGTGGGCGAATTCCTACGAGCAGTACTTC	CASSQDLFGGWANSYEQYF
TRBV20-1	16	TRBD2	NA	TRBJ2-1	TGCAGTGCTAGAAAACCGGGACTAGCTTCCTACAATGAGCAGTTCTTC	CSARKPGLASYNEQFF
TRBV6-1	14	TRBD1	many	TRBJ2-5	TGTGCCAGCAGTACGGACAGGGTCCAAGAGACCCAGTACTTC	CASSTDRVQETQYF
TRBV29-1	12	NA	NA	TRBJ1-2	TGCAGCGTTGAAGATCGAGCAGATGGCTACACCTTC	CSVEDRADGYTF
TRBV3-1	13	NA	NA	TRBJ2-2	TGTGCCAGCAGCCATGGGAGAGCCGGGGAGCTGTTTTTT	CASSHGRAGELFF